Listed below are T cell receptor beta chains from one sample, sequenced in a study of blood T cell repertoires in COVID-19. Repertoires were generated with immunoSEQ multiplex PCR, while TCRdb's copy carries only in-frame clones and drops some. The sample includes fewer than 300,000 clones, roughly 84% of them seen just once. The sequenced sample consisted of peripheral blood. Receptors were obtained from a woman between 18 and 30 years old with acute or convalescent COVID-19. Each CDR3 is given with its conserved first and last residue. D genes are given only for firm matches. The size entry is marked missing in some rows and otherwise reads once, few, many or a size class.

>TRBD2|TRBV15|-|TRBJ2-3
CATSSPWLAGVEDTQYF
TGTGCCACCAGCAGCCCCTGGCTAGCGGGAGTGGAAGATACGCAGTATTTT
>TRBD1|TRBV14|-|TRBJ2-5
CASSRGTVVRTQYF
TGTGCCAGCAGCCGAGGGACAGTGGTTAGGACCCAGTACTTC
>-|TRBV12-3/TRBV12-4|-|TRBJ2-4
CASSQEENIQYF
TGTGCCAGCAGCCAGGAAGAAAACATTCAGTACTTC
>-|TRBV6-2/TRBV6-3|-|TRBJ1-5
CASSYTGPGNQPQHF
TGTGCCAGCAGTTATACAGGGCCGGGCAATCAGCCCCAGCATTTT
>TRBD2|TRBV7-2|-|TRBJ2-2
CASSGGTSIGELFF
TGTGCCAGCAGCGGCGGGACTAGCATCGGGGAGCTGTTTTTT
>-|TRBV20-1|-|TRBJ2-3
CSASSLRGIVGTDTQYF
TGCAGTGCTAGTTCTCTACGGGGGATAGTCGGCACAGATACGCAGTATTTT
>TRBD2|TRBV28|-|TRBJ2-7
CASSTGLAGYRIPYEQYF
TGTGCCAGCAGTACGGGACTAGCGGGCTACAGGATACCCTACGAGCAGTACTTC
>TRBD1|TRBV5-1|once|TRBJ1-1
CASRPFQGEYTEAFF
TGCGCCAGCAGGCCTTTCCAGGGGGAGTACACTGAAGCTTTCTTT
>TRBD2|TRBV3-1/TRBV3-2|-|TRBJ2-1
CASSQEGLVGQFF
TGTGCCAGCAGCCAAGAGGGACTAGTGGGGCAGTTCTTC
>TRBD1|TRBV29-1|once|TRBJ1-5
CSVGTGGNQPQHF
TGCAGCGTTGGGACAGGGGGCAATCAGCCCCAGCATTTT
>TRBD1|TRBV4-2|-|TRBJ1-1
CASSQEGGQGGTEAFF
TGTGCCAGCAGCCAAGAGGGGGGACAGGGAGGCACTGAAGCTTTCTTT
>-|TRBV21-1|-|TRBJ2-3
CASSKITSGSTDTQYF
TGTGCCAGCAGCAAAATCACTAGCGGGAGCACAGATACGCAGTATTTT
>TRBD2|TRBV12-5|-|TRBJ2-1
CASLLGTSGISSYNEQFF
TGTGCTAGTTTATTAGGGACTAGCGGAATTAGCTCCTACAATGAGCAGTTCTTC
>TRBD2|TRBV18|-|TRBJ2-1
CASSPPASGPPFPRFF
TGTGCCAGCTCACCACCGGCTAGCGGGCCCCCATTCCCCCGGTTCTTC
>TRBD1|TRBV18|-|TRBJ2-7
CASSTGGIPYEQYF
TGTGCCAGCTCGACAGGGGGGATCCCCTACGAGCAGTACTTC
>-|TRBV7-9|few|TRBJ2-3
CASSSGAGTTDTQYF
TGTGCCAGCAGCTCGGGAGCAGGGACGACAGATACGCAGTATTTT
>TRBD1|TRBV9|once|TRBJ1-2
CASSEQQGAHGYTF
TGTGCCAGCAGCGAGCAACAGGGGGCCCATGGCTACACCTTC
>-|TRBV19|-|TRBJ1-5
CASTPFGSLGNQPQHF
TGTGCCAGTACCCCATTTGGCAGTTTGGGCAATCAGCCCCAGCATTTT
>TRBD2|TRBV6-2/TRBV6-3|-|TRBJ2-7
CASSYTGTSGLGYF
TGTGCCAGCAGTTACACCGGGACTAGCGGCCTGGGGTACTTC
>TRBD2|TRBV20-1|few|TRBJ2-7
CSASPRTSGVYEQYF
TGCAGTGCTAGTCCCAGGACTAGCGGGGTTTACGAGCAGTACTTC
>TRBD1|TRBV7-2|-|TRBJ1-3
CASSFSQGAGNTIYF
TGTGCCAGCAGCTTCAGCCAGGGGGCTGGAAACACCATATATTTT
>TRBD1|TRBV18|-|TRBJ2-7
CASSPSRQGAGEQYF
TGTGCCAGCTCACCATCGAGACAGGGGGCGGGGGAGCAGTACTTC
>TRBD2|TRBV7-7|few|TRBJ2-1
CASSLASGLAGVVEQFF
TGTGCTAGCAGCTTAGCGTCGGGACTAGCGGGAGTAGTTGAGCAGTTCTTC
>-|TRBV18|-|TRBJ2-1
CASSRSYESSYNEQFF
TGTGCCAGCTCACGTTCATATGAGAGCTCCTACAATGAGCAGTTCTTC
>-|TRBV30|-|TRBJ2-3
CAWSFNLAGLTDTQYF
TGTGCCTGGAGTTTCAATTTGGCGGGATTGACAGATACGCAGTATTTT
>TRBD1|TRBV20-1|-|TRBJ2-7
CSASGTGTDEQYF
TGTAGTGCTAGTGGGACAGGGACGGACGAGCAGTACTTC
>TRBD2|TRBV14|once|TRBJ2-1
CASSYLAGVGANEQFF
TGTGCCAGCAGCTACTTAGCGGGAGTAGGGGCGAATGAGCAGTTCTTC
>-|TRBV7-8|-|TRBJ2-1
CASSYPGIALNEQFF
TGTGCCAGCAGCTACCCGGGAATAGCCCTCAATGAGCAGTTCTTC
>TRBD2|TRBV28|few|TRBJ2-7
CASSLLGSGRDEQYF
TGTGCCAGCAGTTTATTAGGTAGCGGGAGAGATGAGCAGTACTTC
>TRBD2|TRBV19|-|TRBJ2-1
CASSGGRDNEQFF
TGTGCCAGTAGTGGCGGGAGGGACAATGAGCAGTTCTTC
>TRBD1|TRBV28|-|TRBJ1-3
CASSSPPGQGYRNTIYF
TGTGCCAGCAGTTCTCCGCCGGGACAGGGGTACAGAAACACCATATATTTT
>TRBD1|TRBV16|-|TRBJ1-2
CASSQEQGVGGYTF
TGTGCCAGCAGCCAGGAACAGGGGGTTGGCGGCTACACCTTC
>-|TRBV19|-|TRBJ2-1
CASKGVYEQFF
TGTGCCAGTAAAGGGGTTTATGAGCAGTTCTTC
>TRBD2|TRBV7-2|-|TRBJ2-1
CASSLHSGTSGRSDNEQFF
TGTGCCAGCAGCCTACATTCCGGGACTAGCGGGAGGAGCGACAATGAGCAGTTCTTC
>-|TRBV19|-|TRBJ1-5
CASSIAGAQPQHF
TGTGCCAGTAGTATCGCAGGGGCTCAGCCCCAGCATTTT
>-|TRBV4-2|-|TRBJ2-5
CASSQGPGRRQETQYF
TGTGCCAGCAGCCAAGGCCCGGGTAGGAGACAAGAGACCCAGTACTTC
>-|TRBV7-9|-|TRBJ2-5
CASSLLVGAQYF
TGTGCCAGCAGCTTATTAGTCGGGGCCCAGTACTTC
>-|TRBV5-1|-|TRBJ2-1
CASAAGDRHNEQFF
TGCGCCAGCGCAGCGGGGGACAGACACAATGAGCAGTTCTTC
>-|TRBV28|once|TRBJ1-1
CASSPRTANTEAFF
TGTGCCAGCAGTCCGAGGACAGCGAACACTGAAGCTTTCTTT
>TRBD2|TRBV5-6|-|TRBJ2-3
CASSNLAGGYTDTQYF
TGTGCCAGCAGCAATTTAGCGGGAGGATACACAGATACGCAGTATTTT
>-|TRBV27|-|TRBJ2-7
CASSATARDEQYF
TGTGCCAGCAGTGCCACTGCGCGCGACGAGCAGTACTTC
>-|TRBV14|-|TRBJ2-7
CASRGPYSYEQYF
TGTGCCTCCCGGGGTCCATACTCCTACGAGCAGTACTTC
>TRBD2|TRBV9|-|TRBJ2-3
CASSVSSGLAGQDTQYF
TGTGCCAGCAGCGTTAGCTCCGGACTAGCGGGGCAAGATACGCAGTATTTT
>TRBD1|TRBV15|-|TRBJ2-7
CATSRRRTGGRHEQYF
TGTGCCACCAGCAGACGACGGACAGGGGGCCGCCACGAGCAGTACTTC
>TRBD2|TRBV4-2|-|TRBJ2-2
CASSPREASANTGELFF
TGTGCCAGCAGCCCACGGGAGGCTAGCGCGAACACCGGGGAGCTGTTTTTT
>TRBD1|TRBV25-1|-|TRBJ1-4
CASSGQQQGPGEKLFF
TGTGCCAGCAGTGGACAGCAACAGGGGCCCGGGGAAAAACTGTTTTTT
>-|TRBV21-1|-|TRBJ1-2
CASSEGARVYGYTF
TGTGCCAGCAGCGAGGGGGCGAGGGTCTATGGCTACACCTTC
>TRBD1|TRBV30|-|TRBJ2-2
CARRTGGSAGELFF
TGTGCCAGGCGGACAGGGGGTAGCGCCGGGGAGCTGTTTTTT